The present T cell receptor (beta chain) was sequenced within a study of CD8 T cells in Susac syndrome. With random hexamers, roughly 0.45 to 1 ug RNA was reverse transcribed. The amplification used immunoSEQ multiplex PCR on TCR beta CDR3; it spanned 54 Vbeta and 13 Jbeta. TCRdb ran MiXCR on the immunoSEQ multiplex PCR reads and lists one entry per CDR3 protein. Of about 180,000 distinct CDR3 sequences in the sample, over 90% were seen once. The CDR3 has 14 amino acids. V shed 3 bases, J shed 1 base, and the junction held 2 bases outside the gene matches. Germline assignment: CDR1 SGHNT and CDR2 YYREEE (reference sequence).

Input material: CD4+ T cells from PBMCs. The chain carries TRBV5-4 and TRBJ2-3, with 7 bases that match TRBD1. The sequence derives from a human donor with Susac syndrome. The CDR3 loop reads CASSSDRRTDTQYF. In DNA, the CDR3 is TGTGCCAGCAGCTCGGACAGGCGCACAGATACGCAGTATTTT.